Described below is a single T cell receptor beta chain sequence and its context. Antigen: not known. V lost 5 bases, J lost 10 bases, and 17 bases lay in between. This CDR3 has 14 amino acids. Germline CDR1 is SGHVS and CDR2 is FNYEAQ. The method was immunoSEQ multiplex PCR; TCRdb's version includes in-frame clones alone and lacks a portion of them. The table includes about 110,000 clones, more than 65% detected once. This sample is part of a study of shared clonotypes between healthy human individuals. Study outcomes and limitations: The study found roughly 5.3% of naive CD4 clonotypes shared across a handful of donors.

This clonotype originated in a woman aged 25-40 years in good health. The V gene is TRBV7-6, the J gene TRBJ1-4; D gene uncertain. Sequencing was done on a sample of memory CD8+ T cells sorted from blood. Specified subset: CD45RO+ cells pooled with CCR7-negative TemRA cells. CDR3 coding DNA: TGTGCCAGCAGCCCCCGGGGAGGGTTTGGAAAACTGTTTTTT. Amino acid sequence: CASSPRGGFGKLFF.